This T cell receptor (beta chain) comes out of a study of T cells after yellow fever vaccination. Study-wide results and limits: Among primary-vaccination clones, most reappeared after the booster, at around 97% for CD4 and 85% to 90% for CD8.

TCRdb re-called the 5' RACE reads through MiXCR, storing one row per CDR3 protein. The sample carries around 250,000 distinct CDR3 sequences, 6% to 7.5% recorded once. This clonotype was picked up many times. The antigen is unknown. Trimming removed 0 bases from V and 11 bases from J, with 17 bases in between. This CDR3 spans 15 amino acids. The germline gives CDR1 SGHTA, CDR2 FQGNSA. This sequence joins TRBV7-2 and TRBJ2-1; D remains ambiguous. The sequenced sample was CD4+ T cells sorted from PBMCs, obtained 15 days after the yellow fever booster vaccination. The sequence derives from a young man who received the YFV17D yellow fever vaccine. The CDR3 reads CASSLALLDANKQFF. The CDR3 DNA follows: TGTGCCAGCAGCTTAGCGCTACTGGACGCAAATAAGCAGTTCTTC.